The 29 T cell receptor beta chains below come from one sample, sequenced in a study of shared clonotypes between healthy human individuals (dated by TCRdb to about 2020). The library was generated by the immunoSEQ multiplex PCR assay. The clones in this table, taken by TCRdb from immuneACCESS, are in-frame only. Not every clone is retained; where verified, under half of the shortfall comes from an unresolved V gene, and the cause of the rest is unknown. This sample is represented by roughly 2.1 million clones; around 93% of them were singletons. Roughly 1.8% of the sample is held by the ten biggest clonotypes. For the CD8 naive samples, CD45RO-negative cells were positively selected for CCR7, yielding a CD45RA+CCR7+ population from which TemRA cells were excluded. The material sequenced was naive CD8+ T cells from PBMCs. The sample's cell subset or site label is to be understood as: CD45RA+CCR7+. The receptors were gathered from a man between 18 and 29 years old in good health. Some clones in this sample may be carry-over from other donors' samples.

This clone was seen a single time. This chain uses TRBV5-4 with TRBJ2-7; the D call may be TRBD1 or TRBD2 (6 bases each). The V gene lost 9 bases and the J gene lost 3 bases, with 16 bases spanning the gap. This CDR3 contains 13 residues. The V gene's germline CDR1 is SGHNT and CDR2 YYREEE (reference sequence). CDR3 loop: CATPLGGIYEQYF. CDR3 sequence (DNA): TGTGCCACCCCGCTAGGGGGGATCTACGAGCAGTACTTC.

The chain couples TRBV19 to TRBJ1-2; D unclear. CDR3 length: 13 residues. Germline assignment: CDR1 LNHDA and CDR2 SQIVND (reference sequence). Trimming removed 5 bases from V and 2 bases from J, with 9 bases in between. The CDR3 DNA follows: TGTGCCAGTAGTCCTACACTGAACTATGGCTACACCTTC. Its protein product is CASSPTLNYGYTF. Together with reference TRBV19 and TRBJ1-2, the CDR3 gives the full variable domain: DGGITQSPKYLFRKEGQNVTLSCEQNLNHDAMYWYRQDPGQGLRLIYYSQIVNDFQKGDIAEGYSVSREKKESFPLTVTSAQKNPTAFYLCASSPTLNYGYTFGSGTRLTVV.

This clone was recorded only once. This CDR3 is also generated by other DNA sequences in the sample. The chain is built from TRBV9 and TRBJ2-1; 7 bases line up with TRBD2. Looked up from germline, CDR1 is SGDLS and CDR2 is YYNGEE. The junction had 4 bases not matched to a gene; V was cut back by 0 bases and J by 4 bases. This CDR3 comprises 15 residues. This CDR3 reads CASSVAGGPYNEQFF. The CDR3 region has the DNA TGTGCCAGCAGCGTAGCGGGAGGACCGTACAATGAGCAGTTCTTC.

V and J are TRBV19 and TRBJ2-1, with 9 bases that match TRBD2. Germline V CDR1 and CDR2: LNHDA, SQIVND (reference sequence). This CDR3 has 16 amino acids. The J segment lost 5 bases and the V segment lost 5 bases, leaving 10 bases of the junction unmatched. The CDR3 reads CASSPEAGGPHNEQFF. Here the CDR3 DNA reads TGTGCCAGTAGTCCGGAGGCGGGAGGGCCCCACAATGAGCAGTTCTTC.

The CDR3 DNA reads as TGTGCCAGCAGGCCTCGACTAGCGGGCGCGTCCTACAATGAGCAGTTCTTC. It is translated as CASRPRLAGASYNEQFF. V gene TRBV28 combines with J gene TRBJ2-1; the match to TRBD2 covers 10 bases. The germline CDR1 and CDR2 sequences are MDHEN and SYDVKM. This CDR3 is 17 amino acids long. V gave up 6 bases and J gave up 1 base; unmatched junction bases: 9.

The chain employs TRBV6-1 and TRBJ2-7; D is unresolved. Germline CDR1 MNHNS, CDR2 SASEGT. This CDR3 is built from 15 residues. Deletions cut 8 bases from V and 4 bases from J, with 21 bases between. The CDR3 DNA reads TGTGCCAGCGAACTCGCCCCTTCCTCCGTTTACGAGCAGTACTTC. Protein sequence: CASELAPSSVYEQYF.

This rearrangement joins TRBV6-1 to TRBJ2-6, with D possibly called TRBD1 or TRBD2 (6 bases each). V lost 3 bases and J lost 4, with 19 bases in between. The CDR3 is made up of 18 amino acids. Germline lookup yields CDR1 MNHNS and CDR2 SASEGT. CDR3 loop: CASSERGRGREGANVLTF. In nucleotides, the CDR3 is TGTGCCAGCAGTGAGAGAGGCAGGGGACGGGAGGGGGCCAACGTCCTGACTTTC.

The rearrangement joins TRBV29-1 to TRBJ2-5, with a tentative D call TRBD1 (6 bases). Germline values: CDR1 SQVTM, CDR2 ANQGSEA. This CDR3 spans 13 amino acids. Trimming took off 5 bases at V and 1 base at J, with 11 bases between the two ends. CDR3 sequence (DNA): TGCAGCGTTCCTTGGGACATCCAAGAGACCCAGTACTTC. This gives the protein CSVPWDIQETQYF.

The V call is TRBV29-1, the J call TRBJ2-1, with D perhaps TRBD1 or TRBD2 (5 bases each). The CDR3 contains 15 residues. The V gene's germline CDR1 is SQVTM and CDR2 ANQGSEA. The germline V and J ends were trimmed by 0 bases and 2 bases, with 11 bases remaining between them. The CDR3 sequence is CSVEDSRDPYNEQFF. CDR3 DNA: TGCAGCGTTGAAGATTCCCGGGACCCCTACAATGAGCAGTTCTTC.

The V gene is TRBV7-8, the J gene TRBJ1-1; 9 bases are a match to TRBD1. The V segment lost 3 bases and the J segment 6 bases; nucleotides outside the gene matches: 5. The CDR3 length is 14 residues. Germline V gene lookup returns CDR1 SGHVS and CDR2 FQNEAQ. CDR3 residues: CASSFFDRGAEAFF. As DNA, the CDR3 is TGTGCCAGCAGCTTTTTCGACAGGGGGGCTGAAGCTTTCTTT. Complete variable domain (other parts from reference TRBV7-8 and TRBJ1-1): GAGVSQSPRYKVAKRGQDVALRCDPISGHVSLFWYQQALGQGPEFLTYFQNEAQLDKSGLPSDRFFAERPEGSVSTLKIQRTQQEDSAVYLCASSFFDRGAEAFFGQGTRLTVV.

This chain joins TRBV15 and TRBJ1-2; possibly TRBD1 for D (6 bases). The germline V and J ends were trimmed by 5 bases and 9 bases, with 28 bases remaining between them. Germline V gene lookup returns CDR1 LNHNV and CDR2 YYDKDF (reference sequence). The CDR3 length is 17 residues. CDR3 nucleotides: TGTGCCACCAGCGCCTCACAGGGTGAACTAGGGGGGTATCGCTACACCTTC. It encodes CATSASQGELGGYRYTF.

V usage is TRBV4-3 and J usage is TRBJ2-7; the D is unclear. CDR1 is LGHNA and CDR2 is YSLEER in the germline V gene. The V gene lost 0 bases and the J gene lost 4 bases, with 13 bases spanning the gap. The CDR3 consists of 15 residues. This chain's CDR3 is CASSQERTPRYEQYF. The CDR3 DNA reads TGCGCCAGCAGCCAAGAGAGGACGCCGAGGTACGAGCAGTACTTC.

The chain uses TRBV5-1 and TRBJ2-1; D is perhaps TRBD2 (7 bases). Germline V gene lookup returns CDR1 SGHRS and CDR2 YFSETQ. Trimming removed 4 bases from V and 0 bases from J, with 14 bases in between. This CDR3 region has 16 residues. CDR3 protein: CASSPLGGGSYNEQFF. For the CDR3, the DNA is TGCGCCAGCAGCCCACTGGGAGGGGGCTCCTACAATGAGCAGTTCTTC.

The genes are TRBV19 and TRBJ2-3; TRBD1 might be the D (6 bases). V was clipped by 7 bases and J by 2 bases, with 16 bases between them. The CDR3 extends over 15 amino acids. Germline CDR1 and CDR2: LNHDA and SQIVND (reference sequence). CDR3 sequence reads: CASTPGVTVTDTQYF. The CDR3 coding sequence is TGTGCCAGTACCCCAGGGGTCACCGTCACAGATACGCAGTATTTT.

V gene TRBV27 combines with J gene TRBJ2-1; D is perhaps TRBD1 or TRBD2 (5 bases each). Trimming pared 6 bases from V and 1 base from J, leaving 16 bases between. CDR3 size: 16 residues. Germline CDR1 MNHEY, CDR2 SMNVEV (reference sequence). DNA of the CDR3: TGTGCCAGCAGGCCCACCCGGGGCGAATCCTACAATGAGCAGTTCTTC. Protein product: CASRPTRGESYNEQFF.

This chain connects TRBV13 to TRBJ2-7; possibly TRBD2 for D (5 bases). Per germline, CDR1 PRHDT and CDR2 FYEKMQ (reference sequence). The CDR3 runs to 15 residues. V was clipped by 4 bases and J by 7 bases, with 20 bases between them. In DNA, the CDR3 is TGTGCCAGCAGCTCACCCCGCCGGGGTAGGTGGGAGCAGTACTTC. This codes for CASSSPRRGRWEQYF.

The gene calls are TRBV27 and TRBJ1-2; 7 positions match TRBD1. Germline V gives CDR1 MNHEY, CDR2 SMNVEV (reference sequence). The CDR3 runs 12 residues. The J segment lost 8 bases and the V segment lost 6 bases, leaving 6 bases of the junction unmatched. The chain's CDR3 is CASSQGGLGYTF. The CDR3 DNA reads TGTGCCAGCAGCCAGGGGGGGCTGGGCTACACCTTC.

V usage is TRBV6-1 and J usage is TRBJ2-7; D is ambiguous. The V gene lost 2 bases and the J gene lost 0 bases, with 11 bases spanning the gap. This CDR3 comprises 15 residues. Germline V gives CDR1 MNHNS, CDR2 SASEGT. The CDR3 coding sequence is TGTGCCAGCAGTGAAAGGCAGTCCTTCTCCTACGAGCAGTACTTC. Protein product: CASSERQSFSYEQYF.

The rearrangement uses TRBV4-2 and TRBJ2-1; D assignment may be TRBD1 or TRBD2 (5 bases each). Looked up from germline, CDR1 is LGHNA and CDR2 is YNFKEQ. V was pared by 0 bases and J by 2 bases, with 14 bases between. The CDR3 totals 17 residues. The CDR3 DNA reads TGTGCCAGCAGCCAAGAAATGGGGGTTTCCACCTACAATGAGCAGTTCTTC. Its protein is CASSQEMGVSTYNEQFF.

The genes are TRBV19 and TRBJ2-7; TRBD1 might be the D (6 bases). This CDR3 comprises 13 residues. The germline V gene encodes CDR1 LNHDA and CDR2 SQIVND (reference sequence). The ends were cut back, 6 bases at V and 2 bases at J, with 11 bases in the middle. CDR3 nucleotides: TGTGCCAGTAGAGGACAGAAGACCTACGAGCAGTACTTC. Residues: CASRGQKTYEQYF.

J is TRBJ1-5 and V is TRBV10-2; D call uncertain. V was cut by 0 bases and J by 9 bases, with 24 bases left in between. From germline, CDR1 is WSHSY and CDR2 SAAADI. The CDR3 extends over 18 amino acids. The CDR3 protein is CASSESTMVNGGIRPQHF. CDR3 DNA sequence: TGCGCCAGCAGTGAGTCCACGATGGTAAATGGCGGGATAAGGCCCCAGCATTTT.

The chain recombines TRBV28 with TRBJ2-5; the match to TRBD1 covers 9 bases. The germline gives CDR1 MDHEN, CDR2 SYDVKM. J was trimmed by 7 bases and V by 3 bases; bases with no gene match: 6. CDR3 length: 14 residues. CDR3 region: CASSLGTGRSTQYF. In DNA form, the CDR3 reads TGTGCCAGCAGTTTGGGGACAGGGCGATCGACCCAGTACTTC.

The V call is TRBV4-1, the J call TRBJ1-3; D call uncertain. The CDR3 is 16 amino acids. V was shortened by 5 bases and J by 0 bases, with 14 bases between the two germline ends. Germline-derived CDR1 and CDR2 are MGHRA and YSYEKL. DNA for the CDR3: TGCGCCAGCAGCTCCTTGGGCCTCCACTCTGGAAACACCATATATTTT. Translation gives CASSSLGLHSGNTIYF.

For this clone: The sample carries other DNA sequences with the same CDR3. This chain uses TRBV28 with TRBJ2-7; D possibly corresponds to TRBD2 (5 bases). Trimming left V 3 bases short and J 1 base short, with 10 bases between. There are 14 residues in the CDR3. Germline V gene data show CDR1 as MDHEN and CDR2 as SYDVKM. The DNA of the CDR3 is TGTGCCAGCAGTTTGAGACTATTGTCCTACGAGCAGTACTTC. This gives the protein CASSLRLLSYEQYF.

The V call is TRBV7-9, the J call TRBJ1-1; 7 nucleotides align to TRBD1. In germline, CDR1 is SEHNR, CDR2 FQNEAQ (reference sequence). With V trimmed by 4 bases and J by 9 bases, 14 bases remained unmatched. The CDR3 consists of 15 residues. Written as DNA, the CDR3 is TGTGCCAGCAGCTCGTTATGGACAGGCAGTAGGAAAGCTTTCTTT. The encoded protein is CASSSLWTGSRKAFF.

The chain carries TRBV27 and TRBJ1-5; tentatively, D is TRBD1 (6 bases). The CDR3 runs to 15 residues. Trimming cost V 6 bases and J 4 bases, with 16 bases left between them. Germline loops: CDR1 MNHEY, CDR2 SMNVEV (reference sequence). The CDR3 sequence is CASRGGGQINQPQHF. CDR3 nucleotides: TGTGCCAGCAGGGGGGGCGGACAGATTAATCAGCCCCAGCATTTT.

The chain carries TRBV6-5 and TRBJ2-3; D tentatively reads TRBD1 or TRBD2 (5 bases each). The CDR3 is 16 residues long. Per the germline V gene, CDR1 is MNHEY and CDR2 is SVGAGI. Trimming shortened V by 2 bases and J by 5 bases, and 17 bases separated the two germline ends. The CDR3 protein is CASSYAPGEGRDTQYF. The CDR3 DNA is TGTGCCAGCAGTTACGCCCCGGGCGAGGGGCGAGATACGCAGTATTTT.

The V and J genes are TRBV6-5 and TRBJ2-7; no definite D call. The CDR3 runs to 15 residues. Between the trimmed V and J ends, which lost 2 bases and 5 bases, there was a span of 16 bases. Germline CDR1 MNHEY, CDR2 SVGAGI. The CDR3 here is CASSYIPKSVHEQYF. The DNA of the CDR3 is TGTGCCAGCAGTTACATACCCAAGTCGGTCCACGAGCAGTACTTC.

The chain has TRBV7-9 and TRBJ1-1; D ambiguous. The CDR3 runs to 14 residues. Germline V gene lookup returns CDR1 SEHNR and CDR2 FQNEAQ (reference sequence). V was shortened by 1 base and J by 6 bases, with 12 bases between the two germline ends. The CDR3 DNA follows: TGTGCCAGCAGCTTAGTTCGGGGTATCCCTGAAGCTTTCTTT. Its translation: CASSLVRGIPEAFF.